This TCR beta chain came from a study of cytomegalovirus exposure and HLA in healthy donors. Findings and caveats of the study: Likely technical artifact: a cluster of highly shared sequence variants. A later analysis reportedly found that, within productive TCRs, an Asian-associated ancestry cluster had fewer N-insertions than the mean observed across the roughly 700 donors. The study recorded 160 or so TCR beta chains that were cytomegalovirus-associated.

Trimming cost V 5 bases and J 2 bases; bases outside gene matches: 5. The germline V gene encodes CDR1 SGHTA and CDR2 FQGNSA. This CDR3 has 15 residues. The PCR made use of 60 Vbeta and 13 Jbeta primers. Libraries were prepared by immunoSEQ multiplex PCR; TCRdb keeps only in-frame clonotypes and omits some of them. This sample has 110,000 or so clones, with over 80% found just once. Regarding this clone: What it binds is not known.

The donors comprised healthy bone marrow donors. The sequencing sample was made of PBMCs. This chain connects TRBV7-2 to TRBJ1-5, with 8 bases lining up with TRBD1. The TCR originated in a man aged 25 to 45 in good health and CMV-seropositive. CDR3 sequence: CASSATGVGNQPQHF. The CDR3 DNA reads TGTGCCAGCAGCGCGACAGGGGTCGGCAATCAGCCCCAGCATTTT.